These T cell receptor beta chains were read from a single sample in a study of vaccination and CD4 T cells after COVID-19. These receptors' antigens are unknown. MiXCR was run by TCRdb on the PCR reads, yielding one entry per CDR3 protein. The data contain some 9,600 distinct CDR3 sequences, approximately 23% of them singletons. The sample in question was CD4+ T cells from blood, cultured in vitro, obtained before SARS-CoV-2 vaccination. All receptors come from a human donor who received a COVID-19 vaccine. The CDR3 runs from the conserved cysteine through the conserved F or W. A D gene is named only where the DNA matches it firmly. Expanded clones are given a class, and other clones once, few, many or no size at all.

d_call,cdr3_length,v_call,j_call,clone_size,cdr3_nt,cdr3_aa
NA,15,TRBV11-2,TRBJ2-5,NA,TGTGCCAGCACCCGGCGGGTACTAAGGGGGGAGACCCAGTACTTC,CASTRRVLRGETQYF
NA,12,TRBV20-1,TRBJ2-1,NA,TGCAGTGCTAGGGTAGGAGGGGGTGAGCAGTTCTTC,CSARVGGGEQFF
NA,12,TRBV20-1,TRBJ1-2,few,TGCAGTGCTAGGAGTGATAACTATGGCTACACCTTC,CSARSDNYGYTF
NA,14,TRBV9,TRBJ2-7,NA,TGTGCCAGCAGCGTAGGGGCAGGGGATTACGAGCAGTACTTC,CASSVGAGDYEQYF
NA,14,TRBV6-5,TRBJ2-7,NA,TGTGCCAGCAGTTACAGTGGCATTTCCTACGAGCAGTACTTC,CASSYSGISYEQYF
TRBD2,16,TRBV9,TRBJ2-3,NA,TGTGCCAGCAGCGTAGTTCCCCGGGAGGGGGGGGATACGCAGTATTTT,CASSVVPREGGDTQYF
NA,14,TRBV5-1,TRBJ2-3,NA,TGCGCCAGCAGCTTGGGGCGGGGCACAGATACGCAGTATTTT,CASSLGRGTDTQYF
TRBD2,15,TRBV2,TRBJ2-5,NA,TGTGCCAGCAGTAATCTAGCGGGGGAAGGTGAGACCCAGTACTTC,CASSNLAGEGETQYF
NA,18,TRBV5-1,TRBJ1-6,NA,TGCGCCAGCAGCTTGGAACCCCAGGGGCGGTGGACGGATTCACCCCTCCACTTT,CASSLEPQGRWTDSPLHF
NA,12,TRBV20-1,TRBJ1-2,few,TGCAGTGCAGAAGACAGCAACTATGGCTACACCTTC,CSAEDSNYGYTF
NA,15,TRBV24-1,TRBJ2-4,medium-sized,TGTGCCACCAGTAATGGGATTGGGGGCAAAAACATTCAGTACTTC,CATSNGIGGKNIQYF
TRBD1,14,TRBV12-3/TRBV12-4,TRBJ1-1,NA,TGTGCCAGCAGAAGGACAGGGAGGAACACTGAAGCTTTCTTT,CASRRTGRNTEAFF
TRBD2,17,TRBV5-1,TRBJ2-3,few,TGCGCCAGCAGCTTGGGGGGATCTAGCGGGGGCACAGATACGCAGTATTTT,CASSLGGSSGGTDTQYF
NA,15,TRBV7-3,TRBJ2-1,NA,TGTGCCAGCAGCCGTGATCCTTACCTATACAATGAGCAGTTCTTC,CASSRDPYLYNEQFF
NA,15,TRBV5-4,TRBJ1-1,NA,TGTGCCAGCAGCTTGGGAGCAGACATGAACACTGAAGCTTTCTTT,CASSLGADMNTEAFF
TRBD1,14,TRBV25-1,TRBJ1-2,medium-sized,TGTGCCAGCAGTGGGTCAGGGGGCGCGGATGGCTACACCTTC,CASSGSGGADGYTF
NA,24,TRBV23-1,TRBJ1-6,NA,TGCGCCAGCAGTCGATGTAATGACCCGCCAGCGGGGTTTGCTCGGACACCCTGGGATTCACCCCTCCACTTT,CASSRCNDPPAGFARTPWDSPLHF
NA,15,TRBV27,TRBJ1-3,few,TGTGCCAGCAGTCTATCGGGCCACTCTGGAAACACCATATATTTT,CASSLSGHSGNTIYF
TRBD1,16,TRBV5-4,TRBJ2-1,once,TGTGCCAGCAGCTTGGATGGGCAGGGGGCGCGTAATGAGCAGTTCTTC,CASSLDGQGARNEQFF
NA,16,TRBV27,TRBJ1-2,medium-sized,TGTGCCAGCAGTTTAAGTGGAGAGGGGGGGAACTATGGCTACACCTTC,CASSLSGEGGNYGYTF
NA,14,TRBV7-2,TRBJ1-1,NA,TGTGCCAGCAGTCTTCTGGGGGCGAACACTGTAGCTTTCTTT,CASSLLGANTVAFF
NA,16,TRBV7-9,TRBJ1-6,NA,TGTGCCAGCAGCTTATTTCCAGACACCTATAATTCACCCCTCCACTTT,CASSLFPDTYNSPLHF
TRBD2,15,TRBV18,TRBJ2-1,NA,TGTGCCAGCTCACCCGTGTCTAGCGGGGGGAGTGAGCAGTTCTTC,CASSPVSSGGSEQFF